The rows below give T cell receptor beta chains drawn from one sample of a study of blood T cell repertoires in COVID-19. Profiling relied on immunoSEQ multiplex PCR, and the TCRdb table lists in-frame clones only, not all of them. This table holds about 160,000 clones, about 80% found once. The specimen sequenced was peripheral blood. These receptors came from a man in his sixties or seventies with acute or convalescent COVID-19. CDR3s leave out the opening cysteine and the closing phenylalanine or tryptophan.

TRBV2	ASRIQGSEQY
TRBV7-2	ASSPAGLAGGNEQF
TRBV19	ASVGGSYNEQF
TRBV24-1	AISRDPTGELF
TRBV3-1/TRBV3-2	ASSQDQARSGYT
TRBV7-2	ASSTPSGGAYEQY
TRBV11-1	ASSRGLAGLTDTQY
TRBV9	ASSLDTYEQY
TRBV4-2	ASSQDWPPRETQY
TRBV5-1	ASSPTGSYNEQF
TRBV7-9	ASSLAAPKNIQY
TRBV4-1	ASSQETVPNNSPLH
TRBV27	ASRGGRRNTEAF
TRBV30	AWSVISNQPQH
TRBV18	ASSAGGATTGELF